The rows below give T cell receptor beta chains drawn from one sample of a study of blood T cell repertoires in COVID-19. Sequenced by immunoSEQ multiplex PCR; TCRdb stores in-frame clones only, minus some. The sample includes 120,000 or so clones, about 83% of them seen just once. Input material: peripheral blood. The receptors were sampled from a man between 60 and 75 years old with acute or convalescent COVID-19. The CDR3 runs from the conserved cysteine through the conserved F or W.

V gene	CDR3 protein
TRBV4-1	CASSPSTGLISREFF
TRBV30	CAWSPGLAGAYEQYF
TRBV5-1	CASSVGTQGTEAFF
TRBV23-1	CASSRRAAYEQYF
TRBV7-9	CASSPSGGETQYF
TRBV7-6	CASSLVGGSYEQYF
TRBV6-6	CASSYSQGYQPQHF
TRBV7-9	CASSLSGRANEQFF
TRBV11-2	CASSRGEAYEQYF
TRBV10-1	CASSRSQQVSCEKLFF
TRBV7-3	CASSLRQGSYTF
TRBV30	CAARVVANTIYF
TRBV6-1	CASSELGAQFF
TRBV11-2	CASGRWGSGSDEQFF
TRBV19	CASSMVGQGRQPQHF
TRBV4-3	CASSQDSGLEQYF
TRBV9	CASSVGQGATGELFF
TRBV5-5	CASSLRELAGGTYEQYF
TRBV9	CASSRGGAGETQYF
TRBV3-1/TRBV3-2	CASSQEGQGSGYEQYF
TRBV11-3	CASSLRTGGGDEQFF
TRBV29-1	CSVRFGGRSEQYF
TRBV7-2	CASSELAGPYNEQFF
TRBV3-1/TRBV3-2	CASSLFLAGGGDTQYF
TRBV24-1	CATSDLGQGDRETQYF
TRBV19	CAARARASNQPQHF
TRBV14	CASSRFDRGEQYF
TRBV5-5	CASSLMASGGAEAFF
TRBV7-2	CASSLETSGNEQFF
TRBV6-5	CASSYQRNYEQYF
TRBV28	CASSPSGTNYGYTF
TRBV5-1	CASSRDRAATTGELFF
TRBV5-6	CASSPGLSYEQYF